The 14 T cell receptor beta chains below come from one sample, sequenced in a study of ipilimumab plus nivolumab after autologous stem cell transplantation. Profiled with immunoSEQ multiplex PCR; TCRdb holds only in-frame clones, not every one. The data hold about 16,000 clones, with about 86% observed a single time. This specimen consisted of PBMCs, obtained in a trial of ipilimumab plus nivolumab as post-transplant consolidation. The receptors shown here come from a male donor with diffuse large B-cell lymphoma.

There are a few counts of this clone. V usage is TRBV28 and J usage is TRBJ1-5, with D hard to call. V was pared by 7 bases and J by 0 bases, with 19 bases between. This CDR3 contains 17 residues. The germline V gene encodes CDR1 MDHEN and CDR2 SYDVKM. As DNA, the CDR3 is TGTGCCAGCATCGGAGTAGTTGTAAGTCTTAGCAATCAGCCCCAGCATTTT. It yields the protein CASIGVVVSLSNQPQHF.

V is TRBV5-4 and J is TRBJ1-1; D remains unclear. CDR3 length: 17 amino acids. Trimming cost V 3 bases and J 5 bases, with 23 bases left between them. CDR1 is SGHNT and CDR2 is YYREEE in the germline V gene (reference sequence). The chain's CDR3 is CASSSIETGPAGTEAFF. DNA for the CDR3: TGTGCCAGCAGCTCGATCGAGACCGGGCCGGCGGGGACTGAAGCTTTCTTT.

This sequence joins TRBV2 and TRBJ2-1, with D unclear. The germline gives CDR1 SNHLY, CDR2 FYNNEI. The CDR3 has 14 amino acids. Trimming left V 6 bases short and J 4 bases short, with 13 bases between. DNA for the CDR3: TGTGCCAGCAGCTCGCAGAATCCTTACAATGAGCAGTTCTTC. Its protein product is CASSSQNPYNEQFF.

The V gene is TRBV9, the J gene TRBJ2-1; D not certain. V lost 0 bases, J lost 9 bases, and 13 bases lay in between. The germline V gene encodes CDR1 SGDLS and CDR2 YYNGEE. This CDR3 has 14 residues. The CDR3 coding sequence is TGTGCCAGCAGCGTAGGTAATTTTGTAAGTGAGCAGTTCTTC. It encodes CASSVGNFVSEQFF.

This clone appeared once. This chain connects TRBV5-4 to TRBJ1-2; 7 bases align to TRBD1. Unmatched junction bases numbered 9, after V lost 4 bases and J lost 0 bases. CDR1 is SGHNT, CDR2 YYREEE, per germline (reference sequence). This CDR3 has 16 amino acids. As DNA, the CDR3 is TGTGCCAGCAGCGACGGGACAGCCGTAGCTAACTATGGCTACACCTTC. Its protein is CASSDGTAVANYGYTF.

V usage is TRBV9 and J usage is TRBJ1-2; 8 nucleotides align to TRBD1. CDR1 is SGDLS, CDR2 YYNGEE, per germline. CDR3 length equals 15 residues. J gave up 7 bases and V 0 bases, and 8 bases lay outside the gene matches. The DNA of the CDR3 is TGTGCCAGCAGCGTAGGACACACAGGGGGAGGTGGCTACACCTTC. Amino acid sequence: CASSVGHTGGGGYTF. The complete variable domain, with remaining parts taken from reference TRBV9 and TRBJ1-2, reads DSGVTQTPKHLITATGQRVTLRCSPRSGDLSVYWYQQSLDQGLQFLIQYYNGEERAKGNILERFSAQQFPDLHSELNLSSLELGDSALYFCASSVGHTGGGGYTFGSGTRLTVV.

CDR3 nucleotides: TGTGCCAGCAGCTTAGCGCGGCCAGTGAACACTGAAGCTTTCTTT. This encodes CASSLARPVNTEAFF. The chain carries TRBV7-8 and TRBJ1-1; D call uncertain. The CDR3 totals 15 residues. V lost 0 bases, J lost 0 bases, and 8 bases lay in between. The germline gives CDR1 SGHVS, CDR2 FQNEAQ.

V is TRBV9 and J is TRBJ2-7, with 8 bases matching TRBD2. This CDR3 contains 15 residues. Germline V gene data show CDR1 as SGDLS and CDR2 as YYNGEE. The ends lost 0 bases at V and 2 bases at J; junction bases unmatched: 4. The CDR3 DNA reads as TGTGCCAGCAGCGTAGACGCGGGGGGTACCTACGAGCAGTACTTC. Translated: CASSVDAGGTYEQYF.

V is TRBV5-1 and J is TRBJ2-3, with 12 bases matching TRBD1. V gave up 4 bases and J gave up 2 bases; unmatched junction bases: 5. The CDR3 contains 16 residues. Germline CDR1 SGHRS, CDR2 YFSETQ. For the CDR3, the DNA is TGCGCCAGCAGCGCCTGGGACAGGGGGCCCACAGATACGCAGTATTTT. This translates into CASSAWDRGPTDTQYF. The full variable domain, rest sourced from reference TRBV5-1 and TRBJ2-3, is KAGVTQTPRYLIKTRGQQVTLSCSPISGHRSVSWYQQTPGQGLQFLFEYFSETQRNKGNFPGRFSGRQFSNSRSEMNVSTLELGDSALYLCASSAWDRGPTDTQYFGPGTRLTVL.

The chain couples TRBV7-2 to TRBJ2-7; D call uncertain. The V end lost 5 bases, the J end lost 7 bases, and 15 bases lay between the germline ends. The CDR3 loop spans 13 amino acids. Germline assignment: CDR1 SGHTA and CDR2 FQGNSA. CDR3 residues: CASSREVGKEQYF. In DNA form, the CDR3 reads TGTGCCAGCAGCAGAGAGGTAGGGAAGGAGCAGTACTTC.

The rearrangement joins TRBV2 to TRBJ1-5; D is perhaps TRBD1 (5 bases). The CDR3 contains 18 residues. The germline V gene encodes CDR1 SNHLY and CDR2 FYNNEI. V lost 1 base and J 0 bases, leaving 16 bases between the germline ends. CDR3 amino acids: CASSEDEGRAYSNQPQHF. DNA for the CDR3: TGTGCCAGCAGTGAAGATGAGGGCAGGGCATATAGCAATCAGCCCCAGCATTTT.

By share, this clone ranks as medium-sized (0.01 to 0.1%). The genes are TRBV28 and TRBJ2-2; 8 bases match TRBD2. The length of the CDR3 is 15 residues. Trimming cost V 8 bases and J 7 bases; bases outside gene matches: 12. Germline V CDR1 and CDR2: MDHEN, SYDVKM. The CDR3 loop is CASGKTGLDVGELFF. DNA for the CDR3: TGTGCCAGCGGAAAAACGGGACTAGACGTCGGGGAGCTGTTTTTT.

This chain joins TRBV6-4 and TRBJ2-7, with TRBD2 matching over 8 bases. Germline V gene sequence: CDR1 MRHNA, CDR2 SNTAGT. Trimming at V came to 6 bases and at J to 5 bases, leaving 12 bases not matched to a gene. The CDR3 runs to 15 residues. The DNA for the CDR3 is TGTGCCAGCAGGAGCGGGACTAGGGTTTCCCACGAGCAGTACTTC. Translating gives CASRSGTRVSHEQYF.

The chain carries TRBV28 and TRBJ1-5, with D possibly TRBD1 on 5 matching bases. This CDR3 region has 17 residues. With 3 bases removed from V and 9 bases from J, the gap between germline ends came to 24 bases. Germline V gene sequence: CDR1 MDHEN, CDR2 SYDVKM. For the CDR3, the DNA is TGTGCCAGCAGTTTCCGTGGCCAGGGATCAACACGTTCGCCCCAGCATTTT. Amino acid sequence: CASSFRGQGSTRSPQHF.